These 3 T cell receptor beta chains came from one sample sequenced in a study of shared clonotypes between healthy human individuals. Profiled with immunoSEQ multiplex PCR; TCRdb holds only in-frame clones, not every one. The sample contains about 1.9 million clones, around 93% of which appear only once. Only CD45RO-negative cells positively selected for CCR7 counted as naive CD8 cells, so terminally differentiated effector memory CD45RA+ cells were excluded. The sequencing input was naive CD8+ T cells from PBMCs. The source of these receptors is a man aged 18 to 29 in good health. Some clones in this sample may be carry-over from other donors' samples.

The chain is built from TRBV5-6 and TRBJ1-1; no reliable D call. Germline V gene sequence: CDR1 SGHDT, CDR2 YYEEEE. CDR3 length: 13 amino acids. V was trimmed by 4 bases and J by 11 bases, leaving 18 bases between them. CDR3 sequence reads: CASSQSPLSQAFF. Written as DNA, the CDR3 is TGTGCCAGCAGCCAGTCCCCACTCAGTCAGGCTTTCTTT.

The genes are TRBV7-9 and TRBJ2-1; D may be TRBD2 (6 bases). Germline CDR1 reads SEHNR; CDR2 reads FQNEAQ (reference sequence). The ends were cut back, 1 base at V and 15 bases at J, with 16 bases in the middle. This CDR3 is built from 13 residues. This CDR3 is CASSLEVSGDPFF. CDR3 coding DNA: TGTGCCAGCAGCTTAGAGGTGTCGGGGGATCCGTTCTTC.

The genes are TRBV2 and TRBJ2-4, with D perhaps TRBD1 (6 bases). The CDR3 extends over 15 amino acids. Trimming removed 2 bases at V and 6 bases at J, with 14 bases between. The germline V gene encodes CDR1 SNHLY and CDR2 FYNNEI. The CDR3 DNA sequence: TGTGCCAGCAGTGAACTTTTGGGGGCGAGAAACATTCAGTACTTC. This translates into CASSELLGARNIQYF.